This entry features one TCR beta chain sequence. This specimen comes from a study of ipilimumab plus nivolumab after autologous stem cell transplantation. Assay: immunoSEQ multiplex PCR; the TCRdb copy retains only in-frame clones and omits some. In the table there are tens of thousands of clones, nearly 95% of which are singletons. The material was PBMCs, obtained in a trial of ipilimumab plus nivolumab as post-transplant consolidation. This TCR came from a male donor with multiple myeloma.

CDR3 nucleotides: TGCGCCAGCAGCTTGCGGGGGCCCAACAATGAGCAGTTCTTC. Amino acids: CASSLRGPNNEQFF. The genes are TRBV5-1 and TRBJ2-1; D possibly uses TRBD1 or TRBD2 (6 bases each). Trimming removed 1 base at V and 5 bases at J, with 10 bases between. The CDR3 totals 14 residues. From germline, CDR1 is SGHRS and CDR2 YFSETQ.